This entry lists 26 T cell receptor beta chains sequenced from one sample in a study of blood T cell repertoires in COVID-19. Sequencing used immunoSEQ multiplex PCR; TCRdb keeps in-frame clones, though not all of them. The data contain under 200,000 clones, 70% to 90% of them singletons. Sequences were obtained from peripheral blood. The receptors were gathered from a middle-aged man with active or convalescent COVID-19.

The rearrangement links TRBV3-1 (or the pseudogene TRBV3-2) to TRBJ1-4; 8 positions match TRBD1. The J segment lost 7 bases and the V segment lost 5 bases, leaving 9 bases of the junction unmatched. Germline values: CDR1 LGHDT, CDR2 YNNKEL (reference sequence). This CDR3 comprises 15 residues. CDR3 sequence reads: CASSSGGTGAEKLFF. The CDR3 DNA sequence: TGTGCCAGCAGCTCTGGGGGGACAGGTGCTGAAAAACTGTTTTTT.

The chain has TRBV5-1 and TRBJ2-1; the match to TRBD1 covers 9 bases. CDR1 and CDR2 from the germline V gene are SGHRS and YFSETQ. The CDR3 consists of 17 residues. Trimming cost V 3 bases and J 6 bases; bases outside gene matches: 13. The CDR3 DNA follows: TGCGCCAGCAGCTCGAACGTCGGGACAGGGTTGAGCAATGAGCAGTTCTTC. As protein: CASSSNVGTGLSNEQFF.

The chain combines TRBV24-1 with TRBJ2-3; D is possibly TRBD2 (6 bases). Trimming cost V 9 bases and J 0 bases, with 9 bases left between them. The CDR3 consists of 13 residues. The germline CDR1 and CDR2 sequences are KGHDR and SFDVKD. CDR3 coding DNA: TGTGCCACCGGGACTTCTAGCACAGATACGCAGTATTTT. It encodes CATGTSSTDTQYF.

This clone was picked up a small number of times. V usage is TRBV6-2 or TRBV6-3 and J usage is TRBJ1-2; 9 bases agree with TRBD1. Germline CDR1 is MNHEY and CDR2 is SVGEGT. This CDR3 comprises 13 residues. The junction had 6 bases not matched to a gene; V was cut back by 5 bases and J by 8 bases. Here the CDR3 reads CASSPRDREGYTF. Written as DNA, the CDR3 is TGTGCCAGCAGTCCCCGGGACAGGGAAGGCTACACCTTC.

The CDR3 nucleotides are TGTGCCAGCAGTTACGGGGGCCTAGGCCCCTACAATGAGCAGTTCTTC. Amino acid sequence: CASSYGGLGPYNEQFF. The chain recombines TRBV6-2 or TRBV6-3 with TRBJ2-1; weak D call: TRBD1 (6 bases). Germline lookup yields CDR1 MNHEY and CDR2 SVGEGT. Trimming shortened V by 2 bases and J by 2 bases, and 13 bases separated the two germline ends. The CDR3 sequence is 16 residues long.

This clone was found once. V usage is TRBV3-1 (or the pseudogene TRBV3-2) and J usage is TRBJ2-7; TRBD2 aligns across 9 bases. J was trimmed by 5 bases and V by 0 bases; bases with no gene match: 5. This CDR3 comprises 15 residues. Per germline, CDR1 LGHDT and CDR2 YNNKEL (reference sequence). The CDR3 nucleotides are TGTGCCAGCAGCCAAGAGGGTAGCGGGGGTCACGAGCAGTACTTC. It codes for CASSQEGSGGHEQYF.

The CDR3 nucleotides read TGTGCCACCAGTGATGGGGACTACACCGGGGAGCTGTTTTTT. It translates to CATSDGDYTGELFF. The chain is built from TRBV24-1 and TRBJ2-2; the D gene is possibly TRBD2 (6 bases). V was pared by 3 bases and J by 3 bases, with 7 bases between. This CDR3 has 14 residues. Germline values: CDR1 KGHDR, CDR2 SFDVKD.

The sample holds one count of this clone. The chain combines TRBV7-3 with TRBJ2-1; 9 nucleotides align to TRBD2. The CDR3 is 16 residues long. The ends lost 5 bases at V and 0 bases at J; junction bases unmatched: 5. Germline V gene data show CDR1 as SGHTA and CDR2 as FQGTGA. CDR3 sequence: CASSRRAGGSYNEQFF. The CDR3 coding sequence is TGTGCCAGCAGCCGTCGAGCGGGAGGCTCCTACAATGAGCAGTTCTTC.

The chain links TRBV10-2 to TRBJ1-2; D unclear. Germline V CDR1 and CDR2: WSHSY, SAAADI. The V end lost 0 bases, the J end lost 1 base, and 12 bases lay between the germline ends. The CDR3 has 16 amino acids. CDR3 protein: CASSESTGINNYGYTF. The CDR3, as DNA: TGCGCCAGCAGTGAGTCGACCGGGATCAATAACTATGGCTACACCTTC.

The V and J genes are TRBV30 and TRBJ1-2, with TRBD1 as a possible D gene (6 bases). CDR1 is GTSNPN and CDR2 is SVGIG in the germline V gene (reference sequence). The CDR3 runs 14 residues. V was shortened by 2 bases and J by 3 bases, with 13 bases between the two germline ends. DNA for the CDR3: TGTGCCTGGAGTACAGGGTTGGGGGACTATGGCTACACCTTC. Translation: CAWSTGLGDYGYTF.

J is TRBJ1-2 and V is TRBV24-1; D may be TRBD1 (6 bases). Germline V gene lookup returns CDR1 KGHDR and CDR2 SFDVKD. This CDR3 is 14 amino acids long. V was pared by 5 bases and J by 3 bases, with 12 bases between. CDR3 bases: TGTGCCACCAGTGGGCAGGGGATGGACTATGGCTACACCTTC. It specifies CATSGQGMDYGYTF.

This clone came up a few times. The V and J genes are TRBV4-1 and TRBJ1-5, with unresolved D. Trimming pared 4 bases from V and 5 bases from J, leaving 9 bases between. The germline V gene has CDR1 MGHRA and CDR2 YSYEKL. This CDR3 region has 13 residues. The CDR3 here is CASSPREYQPQHF. The CDR3 DNA reads as TGCGCCAGCAGCCCACGGGAATATCAGCCCCAGCATTTT.

The chain joins TRBV5-5 to TRBJ2-5; D not resolved. The V and J ends lost 0 bases and 1 base respectively, with 7 bases between them. The V gene's germline CDR1 is SGHKS and CDR2 YYEKEE (reference sequence). The CDR3 loop spans 14 amino acids. This chain's CDR3 is CASSLVGGQETQYF. CDR3 nucleotide sequence: TGTGCCAGCAGCTTGGTTGGCGGCCAAGAGACCCAGTACTTC.

The chain links TRBV9 to TRBJ2-1; 9 nucleotides line up with TRBD1. Germline CDR1 reads SGDLS; CDR2 reads YYNGEE. The CDR3 runs 16 residues. V trimming: 2 bases; J trimming: 8 bases; junction bases outside the gene matches: 11. The DNA of the CDR3 is TGTGCCAGCAGCGTCACCGGGACAGGGTTCGGGCATGAGCAGTTCTTC. Its translation is CASSVTGTGFGHEQFF.

This chain joins TRBV7-2 and TRBJ2-7; D is uncertain. The germline V gene has CDR1 SGHTA and CDR2 FQGNSA. There are 15 residues in the CDR3. Trimming pared 3 bases from V and 3 bases from J, leaving 15 bases between. The chain's CDR3 is CASSFATTDFYEQYF. The CDR3 nucleotides are TGTGCCAGCAGCTTCGCCACTACTGACTTCTACGAGCAGTACTTC.

This chain uses TRBV28 with TRBJ2-6, with D uncertain. Germline V gene lookup returns CDR1 MDHEN and CDR2 SYDVKM. The CDR3 has 15 amino acids. V lost 2 bases to trimming and J lost 4 bases, with 9 bases between them. CDR3 amino acids: CASSLRGPGANVLTF. The CDR3, as DNA: TGTGCCAGCAGTTTACGAGGTCCGGGGGCCAACGTCCTGACTTTC.

The chain has TRBV7-9 and TRBJ2-1; 7 positions agree with TRBD1. Germline loops: CDR1 SEHNR, CDR2 FQNEAQ (reference sequence). CDR3 length: 16 residues. J gave up 8 bases and V 0 bases, and 10 bases lay outside the gene matches. The CDR3 reads CASSLALGQYRDEQFF. CDR3 coding DNA: TGTGCCAGCAGCTTAGCGCTGGGACAGTACAGGGATGAGCAGTTCTTC.

The V call is TRBV7-9, the J call TRBJ1-2; 8 positions agree with TRBD1. Germline CDR1 reads SEHNR; CDR2 reads FQNEAQ (reference sequence). The ends lost 5 bases at V and 4 bases at J; junction bases unmatched: 15. The CDR3 covers 17 residues. The DNA for the CDR3 is TGTGCCAGCAGCCAGCCGCCCCTCCGGGACAGGTCCTATGGCTACACCTTC. This sequence encodes CASSQPPLRDRSYGYTF.

Note on this clone: Other nucleotide sequences in the sample specify the same CDR3. The rearrangement joins TRBV5-1 to TRBJ2-3; TRBD2 matches at 15 bases. The V segment lost 0 bases and the J segment 4 bases; nucleotides outside the gene matches: 0. The V gene's germline CDR1 is SGHRS and CDR2 YFSETQ. The length of the CDR3 is 16 residues. This chain's CDR3 is CASSLGTSGGADTQYF. CDR3 sequence (DNA): TGCGCCAGCAGCTTGGGGACTAGCGGGGGGGCAGATACGCAGTATTTT.

This clone has ten or more counts. The genes are TRBV19 and TRBJ2-4, with D perhaps TRBD1 (6 bases). The V gene's germline CDR1 is LNHDA and CDR2 SQIVND (reference sequence). V lost 6 bases, J lost 0 bases, and 9 bases lay in between. The CDR3 is 14 residues long. CDR3 coding DNA: TGTGCCAGTAGGGACAGACTAGCCAAAAACATTCAGTACTTC. It yields the protein CASRDRLAKNIQYF.

As DNA, the CDR3 is TGTGCCAGCAGCGTAGATAGCGTTGGCACTGAAGCTTTCTTT. Protein: CASSVDSVGTEAFF. V and J are TRBV9 and TRBJ1-1, with no clear D. This CDR3 comprises 14 residues. The V gene's germline CDR1 is SGDLS and CDR2 YYNGEE. Trimming left V 0 bases short and J 4 bases short, with 10 bases between. The variable domain in full, with the rest retrieved from reference TRBV9 and TRBJ1-1, is DSGVTQTPKHLITATGQRVTLRCSPRSGDLSVYWYQQSLDQGLQFLIQYYNGEERAKGNILERFSAQQFPDLHSELNLSSLELGDSALYFCASSVDSVGTEAFFGQGTRLTVV.

This clone has just one count. V gene TRBV19 combines with J gene TRBJ1-2; no clear D. The CDR3 runs 13 residues. The V gene lost 5 bases and the J gene lost 8 bases, with 15 bases spanning the gap. CDR1 and CDR2 (germline): LNHDA, SQIVND (reference sequence). CDR3 residues: CASSPLGSWGYTF. CDR3 bases: TGTGCCAGTAGTCCCCTAGGTTCGTGGGGCTACACCTTC.

This chain links TRBV5-8 with TRBJ2-3; 9 bases are shared with TRBD2. With 10 bases clipped from V and 0 bases from J, the junction kept 3 bases outside the gene matches. The CDR3 spans 13 residues. CDR1 and CDR2 (germline): SGHTS, YDEGEE. This CDR3 is CAGLASSTDTQYF. Written as DNA, the CDR3 is TGTGCCGGACTAGCGAGTAGCACAGATACGCAGTATTTT.

V is TRBV3-1 (or the pseudogene TRBV3-2) and J is TRBJ1-1; possibly TRBD1 for D (5 bases). The germline V gene has CDR1 LGHDT and CDR2 YNNKEL (reference sequence). V lost 3 bases and J lost 1, with 9 bases in between. There are 14 residues in the CDR3. As DNA, the CDR3 is TGTGCCAGCAGCCAGCAGGGCCGGAACACTGAAGCTTTCTTT. This sequence encodes CASSQQGRNTEAFF.

This clone was observed a handful of times. The chain combines TRBV3-1 (or the pseudogene TRBV3-2) with TRBJ1-6; D call uncertain. V was clipped by 3 bases and J by 9 bases, with 15 bases between them. CDR3 length: 15 residues. Germline V lookup: CDR1 LGHDT, CDR2 YNNKEL (reference sequence). The CDR3 is CASSHQARNISPLHF. The CDR3 DNA reads as TGTGCCAGCAGCCACCAAGCCAGGAATATTTCACCCCTCCACTTT.

This clone was found once. The chain employs TRBV11-1 and TRBJ2-3; tentative D call: TRBD2 (6 bases). There are 15 residues in the CDR3. Trimming took 2 bases from V and 1 from J, leaving 10 bases between them. Per the germline V gene, CDR1 is SGHAT and CDR2 is FQDESV (reference sequence). The CDR3 loop is CASSLREIGTDTQYF. The DNA of the CDR3 is TGTGCCAGCAGCTTACGGGAGATAGGCACAGATACGCAGTATTTT.